A single sample is the source of the 32 T cell receptor beta chains below, sequenced in a study of blood T cell repertoires in COVID-19. TCRdb's table, derived via immunoSEQ multiplex PCR, lists solely in-frame clones and lacks some. The table lists around 300,000 clones, about 87% of them singletons. Sequenced: peripheral blood. These TCRs come from a woman between 40 and 50 years old with acute or convalescent COVID-19.

The chain couples TRBV4-1 to TRBJ1-2; D ambiguous. This CDR3 contains 14 residues. The V end was cut by 1 base, the J end by 8 bases, with 14 bases between. Germline CDR1 is MGHRA and CDR2 is YSYEKL. Written as DNA, the CDR3 is TGCGCCAGCAGCCAAGTGGGAGGCATTTACGGCTACACCTTC. This encodes CASSQVGGIYGYTF.

V and J are TRBV9 and TRBJ2-5; the match to TRBD1 covers 8 bases. J was trimmed by 5 bases and V by 0 bases; bases with no gene match: 9. The CDR3 sequence is 16 residues long. Germline V gene data show CDR1 as SGDLS and CDR2 as YYNGEE. CDR3 residues: CASSVVARGLQETQYF. For the CDR3, the DNA is TGTGCCAGCAGCGTAGTAGCCAGGGGGCTTCAGGAGACCCAGTACTTC.

V gene TRBV4-2 combines with J gene TRBJ2-3; 7 bases are shared with TRBD1. J was trimmed by 0 bases and V by 2 bases; bases with no gene match: 8. The CDR3 covers 17 residues. Germline loops: CDR1 LGHNA, CDR2 YNFKEQ. DNA of the CDR3: TGTGCCAGCAGCCAACCACCGACAGGGATTAGCACAGATACGCAGTATTTT. Its protein is CASSQPPTGISTDTQYF.

This chain uses TRBV7-3 with TRBJ2-1; 12 nucleotides match TRBD2. Per germline, CDR1 SGHTA and CDR2 FQGTGA. The V segment lost 6 bases and the J segment 7 bases; nucleotides outside the gene matches: 7. The CDR3 contains 15 residues. CDR3 coding DNA: TGTGCCAGCAGATTAGGGACTAGCGGGTGGAATGAGCAGTTCTTC. It codes for CASRLGTSGWNEQFF.

This chain links TRBV4-1 with TRBJ2-5; 7 positions match TRBD1. CDR3 size: 16 residues. Germline loops: CDR1 MGHRA, CDR2 YSYEKL. Trimming at V came to 1 base and at J to 0 bases, leaving 5 bases not matched to a gene. The CDR3 region is CASSQATGAYQETQYF. CDR3 sequence (DNA): TGCGCCAGCAGCCAAGCTACAGGGGCCTACCAAGAGACCCAGTACTTC.

The chain links TRBV6-1 to TRBJ2-1; perhaps TRBD2 as D (6 bases). Germline values: CDR1 MNHNS, CDR2 SASEGT. This CDR3 is 16 amino acids long. Trimming left V 2 bases short and J 7 bases short, with 18 bases between. The CDR3 spells CASSEWTGGARNEQFF. The CDR3 DNA sequence: TGTGCCAGCAGTGAATGGACCGGCGGGGCCAGGAATGAGCAGTTCTTC.

The chain uses TRBV28 and TRBJ1-6, with a weak D call TRBD1 (6 bases). V lost 7 bases to trimming and J lost 7 bases, with 17 bases between them. This CDR3 is 15 amino acids long. From germline, CDR1 is MDHEN and CDR2 SYDVKM. The CDR3 coding sequence is TGTGCCAGCACCATAGGAGCCCAGGGGAATTCACCCCTCCACTTT. Translation gives CASTIGAQGNSPLHF. Using reference TRBV28 and TRBJ1-6 for the parts outside the CDR3, the full variable domain is DVKVTQSSRYLVKRTGEKVFLECVQDMDHENMFWYRQDPGLGLRLIYFSYDVKMKEKGDIPEGYSVSREKKERFSLILESASTNQTSMYLCASTIGAQGNSPLHFGNGTRLTVT.

The rearrangement links TRBV5-1 to TRBJ2-3; 8 positions match TRBD1. This CDR3 comprises 16 residues. Trimming cost V 3 bases and J 1 base; bases outside gene matches: 7. CDR1 is SGHRS and CDR2 is YFSETQ in the germline V gene. Here the CDR3 reads CASSWTGRHGTDTQYF. CDR3 bases: TGCGCCAGCAGCTGGACAGGGAGGCACGGCACAGATACGCAGTATTTT.

This chain uses TRBV6-5 with TRBJ2-3; D perhaps matches TRBD2 (7 bases). V shed 0 bases and J shed 4 bases, with 11 bases lying between them. Germline CDR1 MNHEY, CDR2 SVGAGI. There are 15 residues in the CDR3. The CDR3 region is CASSYSGGGPDTQYF. The CDR3, as DNA: TGTGCCAGCAGTTACTCGGGGGGGGGCCCAGATACGCAGTATTTT.

The sample holds a few counts of this clone. V is TRBV10-3 and J is TRBJ1-1, with TRBD1 matching 9 bases. Germline lookup yields CDR1 ENHRY and CDR2 SYGVKD. V lost 0 bases to trimming and J lost 4 bases; unmatched junction nucleotides: 3. The CDR3 is 15 residues long. Written as DNA, the CDR3 is TGTGCCATCAGTGAGTCGACAGGGGGGACCACTGAAGCTTTCTTT. The encoded protein is CAISESTGGTTEAFF.

V is TRBV5-1 and J is TRBJ2-1; tentatively, D is TRBD2 (7 bases). With 2 bases removed from V and 7 bases from J, the gap between germline ends came to 16 bases. CDR3 length: 15 residues. Germline V gene data show CDR1 as SGHRS and CDR2 as YFSETQ. CDR3 DNA sequence: TGCGCCAGCAGCTTTTGGGGGGGCTCTGCAAATGAGCAGTTCTTC. This sequence encodes CASSFWGGSANEQFF.

The CDR3 DNA is TGTGCCAGCAGTTATCAATCGGACACTGAAGCTTTCTTT. Translation: CASSYQSDTEAFF. V is TRBV6-5 and J is TRBJ1-1; no definite D call. Germline CDR1 reads MNHEY; CDR2 reads SVGAGI. With 3 bases removed from V and 3 bases from J, the gap between germline ends came to 8 bases. The CDR3 extends over 13 amino acids.

With regard to this clone: A read error may account for a junction end that differs from germline. The chain is built from TRBV25-1 and TRBJ1-3; D may be TRBD1 (6 bases). The length of the CDR3 is 14 residues. The germline gives CDR1 MGHDK, CDR2 SYGVNS. The CDR3 region has the DNA TGTGCCAGCACGCGGGGGGGGCAAGGAAACTCCATATATTTT. It specifies CASTRGGQGNSIYF.

This rearrangement joins TRBV2 to TRBJ1-4; possibly TRBD1 for D (6 bases). V was pared by 7 bases and J by 7 bases, with 10 bases between. The CDR3 covers 12 residues. The germline CDR1 and CDR2 sequences are SNHLY and FYNNEI. Here the CDR3 DNA reads TGTGCCAGCACAGGGGAGGGTGAAAAACTGTTTTTT. It codes for CASTGEGEKLFF. The variable domain in full, completed from reference TRBV2 and TRBJ1-4, reads EPEVTQTPSHQVTQMGQEVILRCVPISNHLYFYWYRQILGQKVEFLVSFYNNEISEKSEIFDDQFSVERPDGSNFTLKIRSTKLEDSAMYFCASTGEGEKLFFGSGTQLSVL.

V gene TRBV4-1 combines with J gene TRBJ1-2; TRBD1 matches 10 bases. J lost 6 bases, V lost 1 base, and 2 bases had no gene match. The germline V gene has CDR1 MGHRA and CDR2 YSYEKL. The CDR3 totals 14 residues. As DNA, the CDR3 is TGCGCCAGCAGCCAAGGGGACAGGGGCGATGGCTACACCTTC. As protein: CASSQGDRGDGYTF.

The chain links TRBV28 to TRBJ1-2, with 12 bases matching TRBD1. CDR1 is MDHEN, CDR2 SYDVKM, per germline. Losses at the gene ends were 5 bases for V and 4 bases for J; bases not matched to a gene: 5. The CDR3 is made up of 15 amino acids. This CDR3 is CASSPPGQGAYGYTF. In DNA, the CDR3 is TGTGCCAGCAGTCCACCGGGACAGGGGGCCTATGGCTACACCTTC.

This chain links TRBV5-4 with TRBJ1-2; D perhaps matches TRBD1 (6 bases). The CDR3 loop spans 15 amino acids. The germline CDR1 and CDR2 sequences are SGHNT and YYREEE (reference sequence). Trimming took 0 bases from V and 7 from J, leaving 16 bases between them. The CDR3 here is CASSLDHPGASGYTF. The CDR3 coding sequence is TGTGCCAGCAGCTTGGATCACCCAGGGGCTAGTGGCTACACCTTC.

There are a few counts of this clone. This chain connects TRBV21-1 to TRBJ2-7; TRBD1 was called by the table and not checked on the DNA. TRBV21-1 is noted as a pseudogene. The CDR3 has 16 amino acids. CDR3 region: CASSRTRGRRGNEQYV. CDR3 sequence (DNA): TGTGCCAGCAGCCGAACCAGGGGACGCCGAGGGAACGAGCAGTACGTC.

The V and J genes are TRBV5-4 and TRBJ2-5; TRBD2 is a possible D gene (7 bases). The CDR3 spans 17 residues. The V gene's germline CDR1 is SGHNT and CDR2 YYREEE (reference sequence). V was cut by 4 bases and J by 1 base, with 20 bases left in between. The CDR3 DNA sequence: TGTGCCAGCAGCCCCCTTGGGGCGGGGGCCGCCCAAGAGACCCAGTACTTC. Translation gives CASSPLGAGAAQETQYF.

The genes are TRBV5-1 and TRBJ1-1, with 12 bases that match TRBD1. J was trimmed by 6 bases and V by 0 bases; bases with no gene match: 3. This CDR3 is built from 15 residues. Germline CDR1 is SGHRS and CDR2 is YFSETQ. Written as DNA, the CDR3 is TGCGCCAGCAGCTTGGTGGGACAGGGGGCAGCTGAAGCTTTCTTT. Its protein is CASSLVGQGAAEAFF.

The CDR3 region is CASSVPAGKVNTEAFF. The CDR3 DNA reads TGTGCCAGCAGCGTACCGGCAGGGAAGGTGAACACTGAAGCTTTCTTT. This chain connects TRBV9 to TRBJ1-1, with D possibly matching TRBD1 (5 bases). Trimming took 1 base from V and 0 from J, leaving 13 bases between them. CDR3 size: 16 residues. Looked up from germline, CDR1 is SGDLS and CDR2 is YYNGEE.

The gene calls are TRBV6-5 and TRBJ1-6; 8 nucleotides line up with TRBD1. The CDR3 is made up of 13 amino acids. V lost 7 bases, J lost 8 bases, and 4 bases stayed unmatched. The germline gives CDR1 MNHEY, CDR2 SVGAGI. CDR3 loop: CASNSGGHSPLHF. DNA of the CDR3: TGTGCCAGCAACTCAGGGGGCCATTCACCCCTCCACTTT.

CDR3 in DNA: TGTGCCAGCAGCCAAGATTTTGGGACAGGGGTCTTATACGTC. Its translation is CASSQDFGTGVLYV. The chain combines TRBV3-1 (or the pseudogene TRBV3-2) with TRBJ2-7, with 10 bases fitting TRBD1. The junction had 9 bases not matched to a gene; V was cut back by 0 bases and J by 13 bases. The germline V gene has CDR1 LGHDT and CDR2 YNNKEL (reference sequence). This CDR3 spans 14 amino acids.

The chain has TRBV30 and TRBJ2-1, with a weak D call TRBD1 (6 bases). The germline V gene encodes CDR1 GTSNPN and CDR2 SVGIG (reference sequence). Trimming cost V 2 bases and J 15 bases, with 26 bases left between them. The CDR3 spans 15 residues. The DNA of the CDR3 is TGTGCCTGGAGTATTACTCCCGCTTGGGGGCCCCGGGTGTTCTTC. It is translated as CAWSITPAWGPRVFF. The full variable domain, rest sourced from reference TRBV30 and TRBJ2-1, is SQTIHQWPATLVQPVGSPLSLECTVEGTSNPNLYWYRQAAGRGLQLLFYSVGIGQISSEVPQNLSASRPQDRQFILSSKKLLLSDSGFYLCAWSITPAWGPRVFFGPGTRLTVL.

The chain links TRBV7-6 to TRBJ2-5, with D tentatively TRBD2 (6 bases). Germline assignment: CDR1 SGHVS and CDR2 FNYEAQ. With 1 base removed from V and 5 bases from J, the gap between germline ends came to 23 bases. The CDR3 totals 18 residues. The CDR3 DNA reads as TGTGCCAGCAGCTTAGGGTCGAAGTGGTCTAGCGCTGTTGAGACCCAGTACTTC. This sequence encodes CASSLGSKWSSAVETQYF.

CDR3 loop: CASSRGTGNEKLFF. The CDR3 DNA follows: TGTGCCAGCAGCCGCGGGACAGGGAACGAAAAACTGTTTTTT. The rearrangement joins TRBV6-5 to TRBJ1-4, with 9 nucleotides matching TRBD1. The germline V gene has CDR1 MNHEY and CDR2 SVGAGI. V lost 6 bases and J lost 8; bases outside the gene matches: 7. The CDR3 has 14 residues.

The chain combines TRBV27 with TRBJ1-2, with unresolved D. CDR1 MNHEY and CDR2 SMNVEV come from the germline V gene (reference sequence). This CDR3 has 16 residues. The V end lost 0 bases, the J end lost 0 bases, and 11 bases lay between the germline ends. CDR3 amino acids: CASSLSGPGSNYGYTF. CDR3 coding DNA: TGTGCCAGCAGTTTATCGGGCCCAGGTTCTAACTATGGCTACACCTTC.

This clone was counted once. CDR3 DNA sequence: TGTGCCAGCAGCCCGGGGACAACTAACTATGGCTACACCTTC. Protein sequence: CASSPGTTNYGYTF. V gene TRBV11-2 combines with J gene TRBJ1-2; weak D call: TRBD1 (6 bases). The germline V gene encodes CDR1 SGHAT and CDR2 FQNNGV. The CDR3 sequence is 14 residues long. V was cut by 5 bases and J by 0 bases, with 10 bases left in between.

This rearrangement joins TRBV5-1 to TRBJ1-1; TRBD1 matches at 7 bases. CDR3 length equals 14 residues. V trimming: 4 bases; J trimming: 5 bases; junction bases outside the gene matches: 8. The germline V gene has CDR1 SGHRS and CDR2 YFSETQ. The CDR3 nucleotides read TGCGCCAGCAGCACCGGGACAGAGGGTACTGAAGCTTTCTTT. Protein product: CASSTGTEGTEAFF.

The V gene is TRBV4-2, the J gene TRBJ1-3; maybe TRBD1 (6 bases). Trimming took off 0 bases at V and 7 bases at J, with 10 bases between the two ends. The CDR3 loop spans 14 amino acids. Germline CDR1 reads LGHNA; CDR2 reads YNFKEQ. Here the CDR3 DNA reads TGTGCCAGCAGCCAAGACAATCAGGGGAACACCATATATTTT. Translation: CASSQDNQGNTIYF.

The V and J genes are TRBV6-6 and TRBJ2-1, with 8 positions matching TRBD2. Germline CDR1 is MNHNY and CDR2 is SVGAGI (reference sequence). The CDR3 is 16 amino acids. The trim removed 5 bases at V and 5 bases at J, leaving 11 bases unmatched. CDR3 DNA: TGTGCCAGCAGTACTGCGCGGGGGGCGCAGGACAATGAGCAGTTCTTC. Residues: CASSTARGAQDNEQFF.

This rearrangement joins TRBV9 to TRBJ2-1, with TRBD2 matching over 10 bases. Trimming took 0 bases from V and 8 from J; bases not matched to a gene: 5. The CDR3 totals 15 residues. The germline CDR1 and CDR2 sequences are SGDLS and YYNGEE. The CDR3 nucleotides read TGTGCCAGCAGCGTAGCAAGCGGGGGGGCCTATGAGCAGTTCTTC. Translation: CASSVASGGAYEQFF.